This TCR beta chain was observed in a study of T cells in Graves' hyperthyroidism and ophthalmopathy. V lost 6 bases to trimming and J lost 14 bases; unmatched junction nucleotides: 7. The CDR3 has 13 residues. Germline V CDR1 and CDR2: MNHEY, SMNVEV (reference sequence). Amplified TCR beta CDR3 regions came from RNA transcripts. Researchers ran a first-round RT-PCR on the TCR CDR3 using the HTBI primer set. TCRdb reanalysed the multiplex PCR reads using MiXCR and keeps one entry per CDR3 protein. Of approximately 600,000 distinct CDR3 sequences in the sample, around 21% were seen once. This clonotype was found a few times. The antigen is unknown. The study, taken as a whole, reports: Ophthalmopathy cases were set apart from stable hyperthyroidism by a 13 V-J model. Expanded thyroid clonotypes (above 0.001) were mostly also found in blood.

PBMCs were derived from approximately 10 ml fresh peripheral blood. The sequenced sample was blood. V usage is TRBV27 and J usage is TRBJ1-6, with TRBD1 identical over 10 bases. The sequence derives from a man aged 25-40 years with Graves' ophthalmopathy. CDR3 nucleotides: TGTGCCAGCAGGCCCGCCGGGACAGGGGCCCTCCACTTT. Translating it yields CASRPAGTGALHF.